This record looks at one T cell receptor (beta chain) sequence and its context. The record originates from a study of T cell changes during pregnancy in multiple sclerosis. Repertoires were generated with immunoSEQ multiplex PCR, while TCRdb's copy carries only in-frame clones and drops some. The sample includes about 120,000 clones, approximately 93% seen only once; the top ten take approximately 5.8%. The germline CDR1 and CDR2 sequences are SGDLS and YYNGEE. This CDR3 is 14 amino acids long. The V gene lost 2 bases and the J gene lost 2 bases, with 8 bases spanning the gap. The receptor's source is a female donor with multiple sclerosis, enrolled in a pregnancy study. Source: peripheral blood, taken before pregnancy. The chain carries TRBV9 and TRBJ1-3; no firm D call. The DNA for the CDR3 is TGTGCCAGCAGCGTTAGTGTTACTGGAAACACCATATATTTT. Protein sequence: CASSVSVTGNTIYF.